Reported below is one TCR beta chain. The sample belongs to a study of OX40 agonist ivuxolimab in advanced cancers. The table came from immunoSEQ multiplex PCR; TCRdb's copy has only in-frame clones and leaves some out. The sample carries 90,000 to 100,000 clones, roughly 83% recorded once. Material: CD4+ or CD8+ T cells sorted from blood, obtained in a trial of the OX40 agonist ivuxolimab. This TCR came from an adult with an advanced solid tumor such as melanoma, head and neck, liver or kidney cancer.

As DNA, the CDR3 is TGTGCCAGTAGTATAAATAGCGGGGGAGACTACAATGAGCAGTTCTTC. Translated: CASSINSGGDYNEQFF. This chain joins TRBV19 and TRBJ2-1; 9 positions match TRBD2. The CDR3 is made up of 16 amino acids. The J segment lost 3 bases and the V segment lost 2 bases, leaving 5 bases of the junction unmatched. In germline, CDR1 is LNHDA, CDR2 SQIVND (reference sequence).